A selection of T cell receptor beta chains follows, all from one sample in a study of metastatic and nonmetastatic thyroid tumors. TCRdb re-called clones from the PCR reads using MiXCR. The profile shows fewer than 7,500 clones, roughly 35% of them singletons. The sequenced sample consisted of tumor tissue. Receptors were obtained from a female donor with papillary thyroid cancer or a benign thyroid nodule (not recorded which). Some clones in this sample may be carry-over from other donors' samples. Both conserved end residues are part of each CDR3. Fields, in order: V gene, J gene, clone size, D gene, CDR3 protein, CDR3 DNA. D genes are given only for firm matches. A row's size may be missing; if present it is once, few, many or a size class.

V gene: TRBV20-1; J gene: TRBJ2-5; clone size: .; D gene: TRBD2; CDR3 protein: CSAREAGGPGETQYF; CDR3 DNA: TGCAGTGCTAGAGAGGCGGGAGGGCCCGGGGAGACCCAGTACTTC
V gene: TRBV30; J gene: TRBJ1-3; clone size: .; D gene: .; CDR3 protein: CAWSAGGLAGNTIYF; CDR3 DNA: TGTGCCTGGAGTGCGGGGGGACTGGCTGGAAACACCATATATTTT
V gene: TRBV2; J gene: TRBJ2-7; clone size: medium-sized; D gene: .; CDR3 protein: CASSEGGFSYEQYF; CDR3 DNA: TGTGCCAGCAGTGAAGGAGGGTTCAGTTACGAGCAGTACTTC
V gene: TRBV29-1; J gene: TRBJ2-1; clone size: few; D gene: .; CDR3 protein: CSVEAGLAYNEQFF; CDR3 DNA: TGCAGCGTTGAGGCGGGACTGGCCTACAATGAGCAGTTCTTC
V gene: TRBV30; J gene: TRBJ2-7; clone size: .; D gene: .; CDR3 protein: CAWSVLQGPYEQYF; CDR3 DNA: TGTGCCTGGAGTGTCTTGCAGGGACCCTACGAGCAGTACTTC
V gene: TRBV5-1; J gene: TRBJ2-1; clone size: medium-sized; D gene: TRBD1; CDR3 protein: CASSHQTGELYNEQFF; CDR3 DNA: TGCGCCAGCAGCCACCAGACAGGGGAACTCTACAATGAGCAGTTCTTC
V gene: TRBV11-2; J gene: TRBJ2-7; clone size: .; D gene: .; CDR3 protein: CASSQKVRAARYEQYF; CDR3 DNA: TGTGCCAGCAGCCAAAAGGTCCGGGCAGCGAGGTACGAGCAGTACTTC
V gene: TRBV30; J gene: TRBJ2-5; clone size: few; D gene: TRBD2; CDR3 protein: CAWSVWWEGLVGTQYF; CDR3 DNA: TGTGCCTGGAGTGTATGGTGGGAGGGACTAGTAGGGACCCAGTACTTC
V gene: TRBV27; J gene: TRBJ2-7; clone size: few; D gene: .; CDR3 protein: CASSSQGPYEQYF; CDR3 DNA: TGTGCCAGCAGTTCCCAGGGACCGTACGAGCAGTACTTC
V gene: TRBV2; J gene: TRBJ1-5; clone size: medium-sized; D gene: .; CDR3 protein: CASSDQDRDSNQPQHF; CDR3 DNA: TGTGCCAGCAGTGACCAGGACAGAGATAGCAATCAGCCCCAGCATTTT
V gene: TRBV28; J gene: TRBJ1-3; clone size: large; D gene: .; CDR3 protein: CASSDPGAYGNTIYF; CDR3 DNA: TGTGCCAGCAGCGACCCCGGGGCTTACGGAAACACCATATATTTT
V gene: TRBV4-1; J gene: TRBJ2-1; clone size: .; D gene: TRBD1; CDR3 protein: CASSQAPTGDEQFF; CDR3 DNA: TGCGCCAGCAGCCAAGCTCCAACAGGGGATGAGCAGTTCTTC
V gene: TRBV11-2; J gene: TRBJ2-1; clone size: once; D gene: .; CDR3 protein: CASSFLGLGGSSYNEQFF; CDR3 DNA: TGTGCCAGCAGCTTTTTAGGTTTAGGGGGTAGCTCCTACAATGAGCAGTTCTTC
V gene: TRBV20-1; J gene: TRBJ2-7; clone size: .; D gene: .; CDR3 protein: CSARDRRISYEQYF; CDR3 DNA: TGCAGTGCTAGAGATAGGCGGATCTCCTACGAGCAGTACTTC
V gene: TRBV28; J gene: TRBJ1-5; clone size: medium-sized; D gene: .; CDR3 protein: CASSFYTGSSNQPQHF; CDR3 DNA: TGTGCCAGCAGTTTTTACACGGGGTCTAGCAATCAGCCCCAGCATTTT
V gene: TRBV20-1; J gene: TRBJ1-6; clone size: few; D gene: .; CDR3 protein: CSAREGRDNSPLHF; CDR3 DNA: TGCAGTGCTAGAGAGGGCAGGGATAATTCACCCCTCCACTTT
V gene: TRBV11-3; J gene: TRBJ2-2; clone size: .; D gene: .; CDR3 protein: CASSSPTGVYTGELFF; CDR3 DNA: TGTGCCAGCAGCTCTCCCACGGGGGTCTACACCGGGGAGCTGTTTTTT
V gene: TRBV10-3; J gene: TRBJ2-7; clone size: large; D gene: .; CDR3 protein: CAITPGRTPDEQYF; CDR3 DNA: TGTGCCATCACCCCGGGACGAACCCCCGACGAGCAGTACTTC
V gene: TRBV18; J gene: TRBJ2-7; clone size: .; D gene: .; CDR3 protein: CASSASRPYEQYF; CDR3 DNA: TGTGCCAGCTCAGCAAGCAGACCCTACGAGCAGTACTTC
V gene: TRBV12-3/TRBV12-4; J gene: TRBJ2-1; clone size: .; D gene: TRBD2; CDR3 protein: CASSWSGRYDNEQFF; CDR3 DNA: TGTGCCAGCAGTTGGAGCGGGAGGTATGACAATGAGCAGTTCTTC
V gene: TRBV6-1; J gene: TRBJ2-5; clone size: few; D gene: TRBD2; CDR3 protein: CASSPGLGLAGAQYTLYF; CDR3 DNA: TGTGCCAGCAGTCCTGGCCTCGGACTAGCGGGAGCACAATATACCCTGTACTTC
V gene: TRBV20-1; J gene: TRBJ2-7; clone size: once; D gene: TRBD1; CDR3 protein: CSASPGQGAYEQYF; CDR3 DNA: TGCAGTGCTTCCCCGGGACAGGGGGCCTACGAGCAGTACTTC
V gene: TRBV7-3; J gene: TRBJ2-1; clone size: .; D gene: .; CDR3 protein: CASSGNPSFQQFF; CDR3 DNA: TGTGCCAGCAGCGGTAACCCTAGCTTCCAGCAGTTCTTC
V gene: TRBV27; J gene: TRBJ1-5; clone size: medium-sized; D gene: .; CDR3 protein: CASSPIQRNQPQHF; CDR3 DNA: TGTGCCAGCAGTCCCATCCAGCGCAATCAGCCCCAGCATTTT
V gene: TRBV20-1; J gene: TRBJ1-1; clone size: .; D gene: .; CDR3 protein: CSANTGTGTAEAFF; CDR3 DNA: TGCAGTGCAAATACAGGGACTGGGACGGCTGAAGCTTTCTTT
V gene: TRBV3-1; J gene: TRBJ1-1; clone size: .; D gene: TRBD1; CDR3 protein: CASSLWTGGNTEAFF; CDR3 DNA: TGTGCCAGCAGCCTATGGACAGGCGGGAACACTGAAGCTTTCTTT
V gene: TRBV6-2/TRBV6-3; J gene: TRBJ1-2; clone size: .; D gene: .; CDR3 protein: CASSYSGTQGLGYTF; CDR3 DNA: TGTGCCAGCAGTTACTCGGGGACACAGGGTTTAGGCTACACCTTC
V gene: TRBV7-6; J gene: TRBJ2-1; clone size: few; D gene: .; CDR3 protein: CASSLDPPSSYNEQFF; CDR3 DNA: TGTGCCAGCAGCTTAGACCCTCCGAGCTCCTACAATGAGCAGTTCTTC
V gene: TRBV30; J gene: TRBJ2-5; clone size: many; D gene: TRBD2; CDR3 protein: CAWSVGGGTQETQYF; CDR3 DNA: TGTGCCTGGAGTGTAGGCGGGGGGACCCAAGAGACCCAGTACTTC
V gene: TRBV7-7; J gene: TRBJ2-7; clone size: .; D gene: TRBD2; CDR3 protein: CASSAGDGEQYF; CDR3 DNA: TGTGCTAGCAGTGCGGGAGACGGCGAGCAGTACTTC
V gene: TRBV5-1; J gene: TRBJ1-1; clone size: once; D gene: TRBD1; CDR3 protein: CASSPRTGGDTEAFF; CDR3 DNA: TGCGCCAGCAGTCCCCGGACAGGGGGAGACACTGAAGCTTTCTTT
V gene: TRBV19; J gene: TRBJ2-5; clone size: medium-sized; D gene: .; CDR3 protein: CASSMGKETQYF; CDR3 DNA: TGTGCCAGTAGTATGGGGAAAGAGACCCAGTACTTC
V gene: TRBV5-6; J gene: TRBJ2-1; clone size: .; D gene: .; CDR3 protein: CASSSGTRDEQFF; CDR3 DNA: TGTGCCAGCAGCTCCGGGACACGCGATGAGCAGTTCTTC
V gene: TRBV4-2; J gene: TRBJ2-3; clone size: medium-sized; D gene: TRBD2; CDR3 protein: CASSQFLAGGPTDTQYF; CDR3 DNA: TGTGCCAGCAGCCAGTTTCTAGCGGGAGGGCCCACAGATACGCAGTATTTT
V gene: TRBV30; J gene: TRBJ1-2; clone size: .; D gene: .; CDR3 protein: CAWNVPGSGGYTF; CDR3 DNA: TGTGCCTGGAACGTACCGGGGTCGGGGGGCTACACCTTC
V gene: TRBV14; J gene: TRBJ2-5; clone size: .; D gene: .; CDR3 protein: CASSQEGSVETQYF; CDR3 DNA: TGTGCCAGCAGCCAAGAAGGGAGCGTGGAGACCCAGTACTTC
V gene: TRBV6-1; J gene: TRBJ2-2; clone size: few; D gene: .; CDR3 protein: CASSDTNTGELFF; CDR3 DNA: TGTGCCAGCAGTGACACGAACACCGGGGAGCTGTTTTTT
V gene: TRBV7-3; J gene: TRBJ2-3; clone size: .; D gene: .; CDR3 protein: CASSLTGGTDTQYF; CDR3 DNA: TGTGCCAGCAGCTTAACAGGTGGGACAGATACGCAGTATTTT
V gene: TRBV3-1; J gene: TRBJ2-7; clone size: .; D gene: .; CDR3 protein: CASSPRGRGPIEQYF; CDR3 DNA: TGTGCCAGCAGCCCAAGAGGTCGGGGCCCAATCGAGCAGTACTTC
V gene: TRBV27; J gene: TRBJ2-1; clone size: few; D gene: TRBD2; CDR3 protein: CASSHTLAGALSQFF; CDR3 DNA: TGTGCCAGCAGCCACACACTAGCGGGGGCCTTAAGTCAGTTCTTC
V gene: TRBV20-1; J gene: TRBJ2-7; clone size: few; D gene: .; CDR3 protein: CSASARNSYEQYF; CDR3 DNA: TGCAGTGCTAGTGCCAGAAACTCCTACGAGCAGTACTTC
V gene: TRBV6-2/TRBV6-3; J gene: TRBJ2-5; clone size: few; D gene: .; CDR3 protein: CASTITGFQETQYF; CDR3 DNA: TGTGCCAGCACTATAACAGGGTTCCAAGAGACCCAGTACTTC
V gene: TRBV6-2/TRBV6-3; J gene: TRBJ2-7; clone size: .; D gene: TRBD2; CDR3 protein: CASRNSGRPEQYF; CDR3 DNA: TGTGCCAGCAGAAACAGCGGGAGACCCGAGCAGTACTTC
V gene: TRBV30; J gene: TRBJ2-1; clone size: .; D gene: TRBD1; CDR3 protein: CAWSRGDRAPNEQFF; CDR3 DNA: TGTGCCTGGAGTCGCGGGGACAGGGCCCCCAATGAGCAGTTCTTC
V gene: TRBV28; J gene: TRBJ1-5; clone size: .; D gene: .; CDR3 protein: CASSFTGRNQPQHF; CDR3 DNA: TGTGCCAGCAGTTTTACAGGGAGGAATCAGCCCCAGCATTTT
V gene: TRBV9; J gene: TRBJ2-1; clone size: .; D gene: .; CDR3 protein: CASSVKQTLGDNEQFF; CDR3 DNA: TGTGCCAGCAGCGTAAAACAAACTTTGGGGGACAATGAGCAGTTCTTC
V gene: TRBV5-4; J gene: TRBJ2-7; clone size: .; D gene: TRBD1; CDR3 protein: CASNLTDRGYYEQYF; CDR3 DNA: TGTGCCAGCAACCTGACCGACAGGGGCTACTACGAGCAGTACTTC
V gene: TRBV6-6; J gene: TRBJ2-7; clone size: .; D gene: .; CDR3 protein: CASSYSEQGGYEQYF; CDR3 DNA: TGTGCCAGCAGTTACTCGGAGCAGGGGGGATACGAGCAGTACTTC
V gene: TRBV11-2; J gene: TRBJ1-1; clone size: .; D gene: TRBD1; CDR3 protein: CASSLEGQGDYRNTEAFF; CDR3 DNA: TGTGCCAGCAGCTTAGAGGGGCAGGGGGATTATAGGAACACCGAAGCTTTCTTT
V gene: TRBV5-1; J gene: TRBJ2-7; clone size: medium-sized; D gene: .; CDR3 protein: CASSLAPSYEQYF; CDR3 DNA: TGCGCCAGCAGCTTGGCCCCTTCCTACGAGCAGTACTTC
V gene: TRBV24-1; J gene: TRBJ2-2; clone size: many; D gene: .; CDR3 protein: CATSDTRRPTGELFF; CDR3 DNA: TGTGCCACCAGTGACACCCGCCGGCCGACCGGGGAGCTGTTTTTT
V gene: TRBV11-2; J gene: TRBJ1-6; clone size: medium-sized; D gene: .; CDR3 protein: CASSLESGPNSPLHF; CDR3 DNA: TGTGCCAGCAGCTTAGAATCAGGGCCCAATTCACCCCTCCACTTT
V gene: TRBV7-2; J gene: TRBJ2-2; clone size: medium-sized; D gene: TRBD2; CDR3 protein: CASSFLNPGLAGPGELFF; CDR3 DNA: TGTGCCAGCAGCTTCCTAAATCCGGGACTAGCGGGACCCGGGGAGCTGTTTTTT
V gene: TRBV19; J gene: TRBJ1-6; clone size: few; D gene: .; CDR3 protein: CASSARDSYNSPLHF; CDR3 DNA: TGTGCCAGTAGTGCGAGGGACTCCTATAATTCACCCCTCCACTTT
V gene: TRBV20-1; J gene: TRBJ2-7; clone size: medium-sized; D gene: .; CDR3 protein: CSARDFSRPYEQYF; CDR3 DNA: TGCAGTGCTAGAGATTTTAGCAGACCCTACGAGCAGTACTTC